The 23 T cell receptor beta chains below all came from one sample that was sequenced in a study of T-cell reconstitution after alpha-beta-depleted transplantation in children. Unique molecular identifiers were incorporated during preparation of the TCRbeta library. TCRdb ran MiXCR on the PCR reads and lists one entry per CDR3 protein. The profile shows roughly 300,000 distinct CDR3 sequences, roughly 9.5% of them singletons. This specimen consisted of PBMCs from the stem cell graft donor, obtained from the stem cell graft. These receptor sequences come from a human donor who donated a stem cell graft to a child with SCID.

This clonotype was observed at least ten times. The chain links TRBV12-3 or TRBV12-4 to TRBJ2-1; D uncertain. V was pared by 3 bases and J by 9 bases, with 6 bases between. The CDR3 consists of 11 residues. The CDR3 region is CASSFETEQFF. The CDR3 DNA reads TGTGCCAGCAGTTTTGAAACTGAGCAGTTCTTC.

This clonotype was detected a few times. V usage is TRBV6-5 and J usage is TRBJ2-2; D may be TRBD2 (6 bases). CDR3 length equals 16 residues. V was trimmed by 0 bases and J by 6 bases, leaving 14 bases between them. Germline loops: CDR1 MNHEY, CDR2 SVGAGI. The chain's CDR3 is CASSYSTWGEAGELFF. The CDR3 DNA follows: TGTGCCAGCAGTTACTCGACTTGGGGGGAGGCCGGGGAGCTGTTTTTT.

This chain connects TRBV20-1 to TRBJ2-3; 12 bases are a match to TRBD2. Per the germline V gene, CDR1 is DFQATT and CDR2 is SNEGSKA (reference sequence). The V and J ends lost 6 bases and 2 bases, in that order; junction bases with no gene match: 12. The CDR3 consists of 17 residues. The chain's CDR3 is CSAPDSSGGASTDTQYF. DNA for the CDR3: TGCAGTGCCCCCGACTCTAGCGGGGGGGCTTCCACAGATACGCAGTATTTT.

V gene TRBV20-1 combines with J gene TRBJ2-3; 10 bases are a match to TRBD2. V dropped 3 bases and J dropped 4; count of bases not matched to a gene: 7. CDR3 length: 15 amino acids. Germline V gene sequence: CDR1 DFQATT, CDR2 SNEGSKA (reference sequence). This CDR3 is CSASYLAGGADTQYF. The CDR3 coding sequence is TGCAGTGCTAGTTACTTAGCGGGGGGTGCAGATACGCAGTATTTT.

The chain is built from TRBV6-5 and TRBJ2-7; 8 positions agree with TRBD1. Germline CDR1 MNHEY, CDR2 SVGAGI. The CDR3 runs to 15 residues. J lost 2 bases, V lost 5 bases, and 8 bases had no gene match. The CDR3 DNA reads as TGTGCCAGCAGTAACACAGGGGGGTCCCCCTACGAGCAGTACTTC. It yields the protein CASSNTGGSPYEQYF.

The V and J genes are TRBV7-8 and TRBJ2-4; D is undetermined. This CDR3 has 16 amino acids. Germline V CDR1 and CDR2: SGHVS, FQNEAQ. Trimming removed 1 base at V and 0 bases at J, with 10 bases between. The CDR3 sequence: CASSLEWTLAKNIQYF. The CDR3 DNA follows: TGTGCCAGCAGCTTAGAATGGACCCTAGCCAAAAACATTCAGTACTTC.

The chain couples TRBV4-1 to TRBJ1-1; no reliable D call. Trimming left V 1 base short and J 8 bases short, with 14 bases between. The CDR3 is made up of 14 amino acids. Per the germline V gene, CDR1 is MGHRA and CDR2 is YSYEKL. The CDR3 DNA reads TGCGCCAGCAGCCAAGGATCAGGTATCCCGGAAGCTTTCTTT. Translating gives CASSQGSGIPEAFF.

This sequence joins TRBV10-3 and TRBJ2-3; the match to TRBD2 covers 10 bases. CDR1 and CDR2 (germline): ENHRY, SYGVKD. This CDR3 comprises 14 residues. After removal of 10 bases from V and 2 bases from J, the junction contained 6 bases not matched to a gene. The DNA for the CDR3 is TGTGCCACTCAAGCGGGGGGGGTCACAGATACGCAGTATTTT. Translated, it gives CATQAGGVTDTQYF.

The V and J genes are TRBV11-2 and TRBJ1-1; 7 bases are a match to TRBD1. With 0 bases clipped from V and 0 bases from J, the junction kept 7 bases outside the gene matches. Germline assignment: CDR1 SGHAT and CDR2 FQNNGV. The CDR3 extends over 17 amino acids. CDR3: CASSLETGVKVNTEAFF. CDR3 DNA: TGTGCCAGCAGCTTAGAAACAGGGGTCAAGGTGAACACTGAAGCTTTCTTT.

At least ten counts were recorded for this clonotype. The gene calls are TRBV12-3 or TRBV12-4 and TRBJ2-7; 7 bases align to TRBD1. CDR3 length equals 16 residues. V lost 3 bases to trimming and J lost 3 bases; unmatched junction nucleotides: 11. The CDR3 DNA reads as TGTGCCAGCAGTTTCCGACAGGGAACTCAGGACTACGAGCAGTACTTC. Encoded protein: CASSFRQGTQDYEQYF.

The genes are TRBV5-1 and TRBJ2-1; 8 bases fit TRBD2. The germline CDR1 and CDR2 sequences are SGHRS and YFSETQ. The V segment lost 3 bases and the J segment 6 bases; nucleotides outside the gene matches: 14. This CDR3 is 17 amino acids long. The CDR3 sequence: CASSWSPGGPRGNEQFF. CDR3 in DNA: TGCGCCAGCAGCTGGTCCCCGGGGGGGCCTCGGGGCAATGAGCAGTTCTTC.

The genes are TRBV10-3 and TRBJ2-3, with 8 nucleotides matching TRBD1. In germline, CDR1 is ENHRY, CDR2 SYGVKD. Trimming cost V 4 bases and J 6 bases; bases outside gene matches: 12. The CDR3 is 16 residues long. CDR3 in amino acids: CAISAVWTGSSDTQYF. The DNA of the CDR3 is TGTGCCATCAGTGCCGTTTGGACAGGGTCCTCTGATACGCAGTATTTT.

This clonotype was counted a few times. The DNA for the CDR3 is TGTGCCAGCAGCTCCCGGGCAGGGGGCTGGCCGTTCTTC. Protein sequence: CASSSRAGGWPFF. This chain links TRBV3-1 with TRBJ2-1, with 8 bases matching TRBD1. Germline V gives CDR1 LGHDT, CDR2 YNNKEL (reference sequence). The CDR3 is made up of 13 amino acids. V shed 5 bases and J 15 bases; nucleotides not matched to a gene: 12.

This chain links TRBV27 with TRBJ2-7; TRBD1 agrees at 8 bases. There are 18 residues in the CDR3. The V gene's germline CDR1 is MNHEY and CDR2 SMNVEV (reference sequence). Trimming cost V 5 bases and J 2 bases; bases outside gene matches: 17. CDR3 amino acids: CASSPPPFRQGSAYEQYF. CDR3 coding DNA: TGTGCCAGCAGTCCTCCCCCATTCCGACAGGGGTCGGCCTACGAGCAGTACTTC.

The chain joins TRBV5-1 to TRBJ2-1, with 13 bases fitting TRBD2. Germline V CDR1 and CDR2: SGHRS, YFSETQ. The CDR3 totals 16 residues. Losses at the gene ends were 4 bases for V and 2 bases for J; bases not matched to a gene: 3. The DNA of the CDR3 is TGCGCCAGCAGCCCTGGACTAGCGGGGGCCTACAATGAGCAGTTCTTC. It encodes CASSPGLAGAYNEQFF.

This clonotype was observed a handful of times. This chain connects TRBV7-2 to TRBJ2-5, with a weak D call TRBD2 (6 bases). The V and J ends lost 0 bases and 4 bases respectively, with 12 bases between them. This CDR3 has 15 residues. Germline CDR1 SGHTA, CDR2 FQGNSA. CDR3 nucleotide sequence: TGTGCCAGCAGCTTAGCAGCCGTGGGGGGAGAGACCCAGTACTTC. Translation: CASSLAAVGGETQYF.

This clonotype occurred a few times. The CDR3 spells CSARVLDPNVLTF. The CDR3, as DNA: TGCAGTGCTAGAGTTCTCGACCCCAACGTCCTGACTTTC. The chain links TRBV20-1 to TRBJ2-6; D uncertain. V dropped 1 base and J dropped 8 bases, with 9 bases sitting between them. This CDR3 region has 13 residues. Germline CDR1 DFQATT, CDR2 SNEGSKA (reference sequence).

The sample holds one count of this clonotype. This sequence joins TRBV7-8 and TRBJ1-2; 9 bases match TRBD1. Germline CDR1 and CDR2: SGHVS and FQNEAQ. The trim removed 5 bases at V and 4 bases at J, leaving 20 bases unmatched. This CDR3 contains 19 residues. CDR3 nucleotides: TGTGCCAGCAGCACCGGGACAGGGCTTCGCGGTTGGCTTGGCTATGGCTACACCTTC. Translated: CASSTGTGLRGWLGYGYTF. Supplemented by reference TRBV7-8 and TRBJ1-2, the full variable domain reads GAGVSQSPRYKVAKRGQDVALRCDPISGHVSLFWYQQALGQGPEFLTYFQNEAQLDKSGLPSDRFFAERPEGSVSTLKIQRTQQEDSAVYLCASSTGTGLRGWLGYGYTFGSGTRLTVV.

This clonotype has only a few counts. The CDR3 is CASSQMKGRNNSPLHF. The CDR3 nucleotides are TGTGCCAGCAGTCAAATGAAGGGACGGAACAATTCACCCCTCCACTTT. This chain joins TRBV6-1 and TRBJ1-6; possibly TRBD1 for D (5 bases). Germline CDR1 reads MNHNS; CDR2 reads SASEGT. The CDR3 has 16 residues. Deletions cut 5 bases from V and 7 bases from J, with 18 bases between.

In this sample, this clonotype turned up a few times. The CDR3 loop reads CSVGTGENQPQHF. CDR3 nucleotides: TGCAGCGTCGGGACAGGGGAAAATCAGCCCCAGCATTTT. The V gene is TRBV29-1, the J gene TRBJ1-5, with 10 bases lining up with TRBD1. The trim removed 6 bases at V and 4 bases at J, leaving 3 bases unmatched. The CDR3 totals 13 residues. The germline V gene has CDR1 SQVTM and CDR2 ANQGSEA.

This clonotype was counted between two and nine times. The rearrangement joins TRBV6-4 to TRBJ2-2; no clear D. V was trimmed by 5 bases and J by 6 bases, leaving 10 bases between them. Germline V gene sequence: CDR1 MRHNA, CDR2 SNTAGT. CDR3 length: 13 amino acids. CDR3 in DNA: TGTGCCAGCAGTCATCGCGAGGCCGGGGAGCTGTTTTTT. Translated, it gives CASSHREAGELFF.

This clonotype was picked up a small number of times. The V and J genes are TRBV5-1 and TRBJ1-1; D may be TRBD1 (5 bases). CDR3 size: 13 residues. Trimming removed 6 bases from V and 0 bases from J, with 9 bases in between. Germline CDR1 and CDR2: SGHRS and YFSETQ. This CDR3 reads CASNGGVNTEAFF. In DNA form, the CDR3 reads TGCGCCAGCAATGGAGGGGTGAACACTGAAGCTTTCTTT.

This clonotype was detected a few times. The V gene is TRBV7-9, the J gene TRBJ2-5; D unresolved. The ends were cut back, 3 bases at V and 3 bases at J, with 11 bases in the middle. The CDR3 has 14 amino acids. In germline, CDR1 is SEHNR, CDR2 FQNEAQ (reference sequence). This CDR3 reads CASSLDGSKETQYF. As DNA, the CDR3 is TGTGCCAGCAGCTTGGACGGTTCTAAAGAGACCCAGTACTTC.